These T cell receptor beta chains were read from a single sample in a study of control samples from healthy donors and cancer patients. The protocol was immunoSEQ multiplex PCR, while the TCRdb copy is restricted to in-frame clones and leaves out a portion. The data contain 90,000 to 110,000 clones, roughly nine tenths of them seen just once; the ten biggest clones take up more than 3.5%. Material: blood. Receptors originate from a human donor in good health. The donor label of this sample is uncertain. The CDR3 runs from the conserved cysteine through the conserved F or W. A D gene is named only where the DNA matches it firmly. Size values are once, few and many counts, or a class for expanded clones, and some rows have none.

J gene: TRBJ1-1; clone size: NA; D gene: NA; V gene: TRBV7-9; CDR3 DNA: TGTGCCAGCAGCTTAGAGGACAGCAACACTGAAGCTTTCTTT; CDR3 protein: CASSLEDSNTEAFF
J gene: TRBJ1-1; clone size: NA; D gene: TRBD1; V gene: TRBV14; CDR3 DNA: TGTGCCAGCAGCCACGACAGGGGACCGAACACTGAAGCTTTCTTT; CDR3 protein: CASSHDRGPNTEAFF
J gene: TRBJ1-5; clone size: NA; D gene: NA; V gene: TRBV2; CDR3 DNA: TGTGCCAGCAGTGAAGAGTTGGGCGGCATTCAGCCCCAGCATTTT; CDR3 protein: CASSEELGGIQPQHF
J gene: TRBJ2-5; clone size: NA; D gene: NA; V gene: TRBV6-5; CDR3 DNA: TGTGCCAGCATACGGCAGGGGGGGGTGGAGACCCAGTACTTC; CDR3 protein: CASIRQGGVETQYF
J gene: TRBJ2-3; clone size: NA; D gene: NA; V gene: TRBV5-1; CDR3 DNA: TGCGCCAGCAGCTTGAGTCAGCGCACAGATACGCAGTATTTT; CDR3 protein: CASSLSQRTDTQYF
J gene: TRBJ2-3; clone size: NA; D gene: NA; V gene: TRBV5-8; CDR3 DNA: TGTGCCAGCAGCTTCCGGGGGGCCCTCGGGGATACGCAGTATTTT; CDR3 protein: CASSFRGALGDTQYF
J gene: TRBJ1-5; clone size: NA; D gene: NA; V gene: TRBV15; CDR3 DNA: TGTGCCACCAGCAGCTTCAGCCAAAATAATCAGCCCCAGCATTTT; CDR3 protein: CATSSFSQNNQPQHF
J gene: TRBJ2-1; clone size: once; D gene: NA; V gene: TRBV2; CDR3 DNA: TGTGCCAGCAAGAAAGACAGGTGGAATGAGCAGTTCTTC; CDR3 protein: CASKKDRWNEQFF
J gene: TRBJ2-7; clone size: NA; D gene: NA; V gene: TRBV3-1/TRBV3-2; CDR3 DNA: TGTGCCAGCAGCCCAGCAGACCGCTCCTACGAGCAGTACTTC; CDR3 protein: CASSPADRSYEQYF
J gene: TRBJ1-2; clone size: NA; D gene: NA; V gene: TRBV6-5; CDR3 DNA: TGTGCCAGCAGAGGCGACAGACTCTATGGCTACACCTTC; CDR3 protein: CASRGDRLYGYTF
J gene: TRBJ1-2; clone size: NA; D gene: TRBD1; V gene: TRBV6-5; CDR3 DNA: TGTGCCAGCAGTCGACAGGGAGCTGGCGGGGATGGCTACACCTTC; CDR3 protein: CASSRQGAGGDGYTF
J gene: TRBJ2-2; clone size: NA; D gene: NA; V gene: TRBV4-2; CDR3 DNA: TGTGCCAGCAGCCAAGATGACGGTAGTACCTGGGAGCTGTTTTTT; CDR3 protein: CASSQDDGSTWELFF
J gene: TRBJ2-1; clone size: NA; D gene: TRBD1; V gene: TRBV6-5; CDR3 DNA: TGTGCCAGCAGTTACTCGGGGACAGGGGGCTACAATGAGCAGTTCTTC; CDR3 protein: CASSYSGTGGYNEQFF
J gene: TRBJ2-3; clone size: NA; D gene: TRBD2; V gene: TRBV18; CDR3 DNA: TGTGCCAGCTCACGACTAGCGGGGGGGGATACGCAGTATTTT; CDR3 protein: CASSRLAGGDTQYF
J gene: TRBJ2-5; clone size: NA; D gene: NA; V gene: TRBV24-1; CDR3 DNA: TGTGCCACCGCGGGAAAGGACCGATACCAAGAGACCCAGTACTTC; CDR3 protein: CATAGKDRYQETQYF
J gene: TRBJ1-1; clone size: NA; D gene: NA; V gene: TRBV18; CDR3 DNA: TGTGCCAGCTCACCATACAGGGATAACACTGAAGCTTTCTTT; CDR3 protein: CASSPYRDNTEAFF
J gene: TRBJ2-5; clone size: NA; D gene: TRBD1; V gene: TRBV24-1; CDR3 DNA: TGTGCCACCAGTGAACCGGGACAGGAGGAGACCCAGTACTTC; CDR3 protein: CATSEPGQEETQYF
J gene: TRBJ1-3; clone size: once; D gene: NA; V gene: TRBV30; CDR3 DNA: TGTGCCTGGAGTGTAGGTTACGGCTCTGGAAACACCATATATTTT; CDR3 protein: CAWSVGYGSGNTIYF
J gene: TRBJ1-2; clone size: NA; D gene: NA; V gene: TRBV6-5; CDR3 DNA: TGTGCCAGCAGCGCACCAGAGGTTAACTATGGCTACACCTTC; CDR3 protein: CASSAPEVNYGYTF
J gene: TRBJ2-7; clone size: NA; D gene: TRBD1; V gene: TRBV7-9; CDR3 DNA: TGTGCCAGCAGCTTAGGGGACAGGGCCACCTACGAGCAGTACTTC; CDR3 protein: CASSLGDRATYEQYF
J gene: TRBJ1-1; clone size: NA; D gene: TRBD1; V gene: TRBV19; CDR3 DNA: TGTGCCAGTAGTACTGCCGGGACAGCGAACACTGAAGCTTTCTTT; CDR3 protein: CASSTAGTANTEAFF
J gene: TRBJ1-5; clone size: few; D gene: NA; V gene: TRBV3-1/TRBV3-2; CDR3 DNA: TGTGCCAGCAGCCAAGATCTTCAACAGCCCCAGCATTTT; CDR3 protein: CASSQDLQQPQHF
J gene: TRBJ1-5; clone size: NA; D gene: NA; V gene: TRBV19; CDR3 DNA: TGTGCCTTGCGGCGGCAGCCCCAGCATTTT; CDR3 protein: CALRRQPQHF
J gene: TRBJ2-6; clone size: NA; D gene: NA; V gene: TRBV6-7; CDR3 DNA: TGTGCCAGCAGTTACTCGAAAATACTCTCGGGACAACAAAACTCTGGGGCCAACGTCCTGACTTTC; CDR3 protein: CASSYSKILSGQQNSGANVLTF
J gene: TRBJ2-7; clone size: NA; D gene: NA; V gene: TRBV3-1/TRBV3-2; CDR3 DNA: TGTGCCAGCAGCCAAGATTCTTTAGGGGCCCGCGAGCAGTACTTC; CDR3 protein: CASSQDSLGAREQYF
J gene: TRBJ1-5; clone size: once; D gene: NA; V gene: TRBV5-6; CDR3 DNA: TGTGCCAGCAGCTTGGTAGGCGGCAATCAGCCCCAGCATTTT; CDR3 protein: CASSLVGGNQPQHF
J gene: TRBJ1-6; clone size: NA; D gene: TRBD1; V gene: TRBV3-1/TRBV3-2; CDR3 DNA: TGTGCCAGCAGCCAAAACAGGGGGCAAAATTCACCCCTCCACTTT; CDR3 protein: CASSQNRGQNSPLHF
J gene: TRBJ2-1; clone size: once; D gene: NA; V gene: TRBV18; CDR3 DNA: TGTGCCAGCTCCGGTGTCGGACACTCGAATGAGCAGTTCTTC; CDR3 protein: CASSGVGHSNEQFF
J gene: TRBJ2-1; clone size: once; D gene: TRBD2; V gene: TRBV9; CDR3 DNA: TGTGCCAGCAGCCCTCGGACTAGCGGGGGATACAATGAGCAGTTCTTC; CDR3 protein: CASSPRTSGGYNEQFF
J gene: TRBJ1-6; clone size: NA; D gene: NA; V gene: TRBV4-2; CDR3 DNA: TGTGCCAGCAGCCAAGATCGGTCGGCAGGGGCCTTGAGCTCCTATAATTCACCCCTCCACTTT; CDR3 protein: CASSQDRSAGALSSYNSPLHF
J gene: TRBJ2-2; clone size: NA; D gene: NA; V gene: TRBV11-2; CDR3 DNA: TGTGCCAGCAGCCGTCAGGGTACGGGGGAGCTGTTTTTT; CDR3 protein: CASSRQGTGELFF
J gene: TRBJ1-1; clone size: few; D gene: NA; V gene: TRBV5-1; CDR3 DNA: TGCGCCAGCAGCGACACAGGGTCCCCGACTGAAGCTTTCTTT; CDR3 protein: CASSDTGSPTEAFF
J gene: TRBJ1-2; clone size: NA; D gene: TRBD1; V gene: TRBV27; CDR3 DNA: TGTGCCAGCAGCCAGGGGGCCTATGGCTACACCTTC; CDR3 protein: CASSQGAYGYTF
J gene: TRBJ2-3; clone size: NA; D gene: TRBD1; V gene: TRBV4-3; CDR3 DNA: TGCGCCAGCAGCCAAGGGACAGGCACCACAGATACGCAGTATTTT; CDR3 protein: CASSQGTGTTDTQYF
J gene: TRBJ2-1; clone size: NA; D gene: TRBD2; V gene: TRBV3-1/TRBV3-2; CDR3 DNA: TGTGCCAGCAGCCAAGGACCTAGCGGGGTCTACAATGAGCAGTTCTTC; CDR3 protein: CASSQGPSGVYNEQFF
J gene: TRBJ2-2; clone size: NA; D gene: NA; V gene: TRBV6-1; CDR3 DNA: TGTGCCAGCAGTGAAACAACAGGGTACACCGGGGAGCTGTTTTTT; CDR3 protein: CASSETTGYTGELFF
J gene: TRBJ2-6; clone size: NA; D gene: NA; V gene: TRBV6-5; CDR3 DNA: TGTGCCGGCCAAAGCTCTGGGGCCAACGTCCTGACTTTC; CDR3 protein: CAGQSSGANVLTF
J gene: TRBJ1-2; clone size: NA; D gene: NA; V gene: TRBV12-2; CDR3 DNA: TGTGCAAGTCGCTTAGGGGGCAGGGGAGCACGTAGCGGCTACACCTTC; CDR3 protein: CASRLGGRGARSGYTF
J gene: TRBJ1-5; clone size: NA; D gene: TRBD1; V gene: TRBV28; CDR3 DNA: TGTGCCAGCAGCAGTCCGGGACAGGGTGATCAGCCCCAGCATTTT; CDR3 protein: CASSSPGQGDQPQHF
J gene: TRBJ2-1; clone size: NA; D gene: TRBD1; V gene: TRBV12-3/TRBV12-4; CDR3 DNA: TGTGCCAGCGGATCCGGGACAGGGAGTGAGCAGTTCTTC; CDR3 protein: CASGSGTGSEQFF
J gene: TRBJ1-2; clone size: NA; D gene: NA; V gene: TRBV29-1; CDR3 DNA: TGCAGCGTTTCAGGGTCGGAGGGCTACACCTTC; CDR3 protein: CSVSGSEGYTF
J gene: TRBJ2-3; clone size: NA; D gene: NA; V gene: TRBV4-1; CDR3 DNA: TGCGCCAGCAGCCTATTAAGATCAGATACGCAGTATTTT; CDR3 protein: CASSLLRSDTQYF
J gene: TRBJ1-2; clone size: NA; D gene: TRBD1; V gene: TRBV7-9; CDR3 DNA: TGTGCCAGCAGCTTAGAACAGGGGGCTGGCTACACCTTC; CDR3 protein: CASSLEQGAGYTF